These 32 T cell receptor beta chains were sequenced from one sample in a study of cytomegalovirus exposure and HLA in healthy donors. The repertoire was sequenced with immunoSEQ multiplex PCR; TCRdb's copy has only in-frame clones and lacks some. Of 150,000 to 200,000 clones listed, around four fifths are singletons. The source material was PBMCs. These receptors came from a young man in good health and CMV-seropositive.

The V and J genes are TRBV11-3 and TRBJ2-5; a possible D gene is TRBD2 (6 bases). The CDR3 spans 13 residues. Between the trimmed V and J ends, which lost 5 bases and 3 bases, there was a span of 10 bases. Germline V lookup: CDR1 SGHNT, CDR2 YENEEA. The CDR3 loop is CASSPDYKETQYF. The CDR3 DNA sequence: TGTGCCAGCAGCCCGGACTATAAAGAGACCCAGTACTTC. Full variable domain (missing parts from reference TRBV11-3 and TRBJ2-5): EAGVVQSPRYKIIEKKQPVAFWCNPISGHNTLYWYLQNLGQGPELLIRYENEEAVDDSQLPKDRFSAERLKGVDSTLKIQPAELGDSAVYLCASSPDYKETQYFGPGTRLLVL.

This sequence joins TRBV6-5 and TRBJ1-5; TRBD1 might be the D (6 bases). The CDR3 covers 15 residues. Germline CDR1 MNHEY, CDR2 SVGAGI. V was clipped by 6 bases and J by 0 bases, with 12 bases between them. The CDR3 DNA is TGTGCCAGCAGAGGACAGTCTAATAGCAATCAGCCCCAGCATTTT. Its translation: CASRGQSNSNQPQHF.

The chain employs TRBV28 and TRBJ2-3; no firm D call. Germline V gives CDR1 MDHEN, CDR2 SYDVKM. V was pared by 3 bases and J by 7 bases, with 14 bases between. The CDR3 has 14 residues. DNA for the CDR3: TGTGCCAGCAGTTTGGCGGCCGGCCCGAATACGCAGTATTTT. Protein product: CASSLAAGPNTQYF.

The V and J genes are TRBV10-3 and TRBJ2-2; TRBD2 matches 13 bases. The CDR3 spans 16 residues. V lost 2 bases to trimming and J lost 5 bases; unmatched junction nucleotides: 2. Germline loops: CDR1 ENHRY, CDR2 SYGVKD. The CDR3 DNA reads TGTGCCATCAGTGAGAGACTAGCGGGAGGAACCGGGGAGCTGTTTTTT. This sequence encodes CAISERLAGGTGELFF.

The chain links TRBV7-2 to TRBJ1-4, with a weak D call TRBD1 (6 bases). Deletions cut 6 bases from V and 7 bases from J, with 15 bases between. CDR1 and CDR2 from the germline V gene are SGHTA and FQGNSA. The CDR3 has 14 amino acids. The CDR3 reads CASSPQGRSEKLFF. CDR3 coding DNA: TGTGCCAGCAGTCCACAGGGCCGGTCTGAAAAACTGTTTTTT. The variable domain in full, with the rest retrieved from reference TRBV7-2 and TRBJ1-4, is GAGVSQSPSNKVTEKGKDVELRCDPISGHTALYWYRQSLGQGLEFLIYFQGNSAPDKSGLPSDRFSAERTGGSVSTLTIQRTQQEDSAVYLCASSPQGRSEKLFFGSGTQLSVL.

This clone appeared once. This sequence joins TRBV30 and TRBJ2-6; 9 bases agree with TRBD1. V was pared by 0 bases and J by 4 bases, with 4 bases of the junction left unmatched. Per germline, CDR1 GTSNPN and CDR2 SVGIG (reference sequence). CDR3 length: 16 amino acids. The CDR3 sequence is CAWSVLQGAGANVLTF. DNA for the CDR3: TGTGCCTGGAGTGTTCTACAGGGGGCAGGGGCCAACGTCCTGACTTTC.

This chain joins TRBV4-1 and TRBJ2-7, with a weak D call TRBD1 (6 bases). Germline V gene sequence: CDR1 MGHRA, CDR2 YSYEKL. This CDR3 contains 13 residues. V was shortened by 4 bases and J by 3 bases, with 10 bases between the two germline ends. The CDR3, as DNA: TGCGCCAGCAGCCTACAGGGCAGCTACGAGCAGTACTTC. Translation: CASSLQGSYEQYF.

This chain connects TRBV5-1 to TRBJ1-2, with 9 bases identical to TRBD1. Germline V gives CDR1 SGHRS, CDR2 YFSETQ. Losses at the gene ends were 3 bases for V and 6 bases for J; bases not matched to a gene: 6. The CDR3 is 14 amino acids. CDR3 residues: CASSSRTGADGYTF. CDR3 bases: TGCGCCAGCAGCTCTCGGACAGGGGCTGATGGCTACACCTTC.

The chain has TRBV4-3 and TRBJ2-3; no clear D gene. CDR1 is LGHNA, CDR2 YSLEER, per germline. The CDR3 contains 14 residues. Trimming took off 1 base at V and 6 bases at J, with 11 bases between the two ends. The CDR3 sequence: CASSQGASWDTQYF. The CDR3, as DNA: TGCGCCAGCAGCCAAGGGGCATCGTGGGATACGCAGTATTTT.

This clone was seen a single time. The rearrangement joins TRBV27 to TRBJ2-7, with TRBD1 identical over 7 bases. The CDR3 runs to 13 residues. Germline CDR1 and CDR2: MNHEY and SMNVEV (reference sequence). V gave up 5 bases and J gave up 3 bases; unmatched junction bases: 4. In DNA, the CDR3 is TGTGCCAGCAGTCCGACAGGGATCTACGAGCAGTACTTC. Translation: CASSPTGIYEQYF.

V and J are TRBV5-1 and TRBJ1-3, with 7 nucleotides matching TRBD1. Germline CDR1 reads SGHRS; CDR2 reads YFSETQ. CDR3 length equals 15 residues. The junction had 2 bases not matched to a gene; V was cut back by 0 bases and J by 2 bases. The chain's CDR3 is CASSLVTGAGNTIYF. The DNA of the CDR3 is TGCGCCAGCAGCTTGGTAACAGGGGCTGGAAACACCATATATTTT.

The chain combines TRBV9 with TRBJ2-7; TRBD2 aligns across 7 bases. Unmatched junction bases numbered 3, after V lost 3 bases and J lost 0 bases. The CDR3 spans 14 residues. CDR1 SGDLS and CDR2 YYNGEE come from the germline V gene. The CDR3 region has the DNA TGTGCCAGCAGCGGTAGCGGGTACTCCTACGAGCAGTACTTC. This sequence encodes CASSGSGYSYEQYF.

On this clone itself: The same CDR3 is also encoded by other DNA sequences in this sample. V usage is TRBV18 and J usage is TRBJ1-5; D may be TRBD1 (6 bases). V lost 2 bases to trimming and J lost 2 bases, with 10 bases between them. The germline CDR1 and CDR2 sequences are KGHSH and LQKENI. This CDR3 is built from 15 residues. The CDR3 reads CASSPGGAGNQPQHF. For the CDR3, the DNA is TGTGCCAGCTCACCAGGGGGGGCCGGCAATCAGCCCCAGCATTTT.

J is TRBJ2-3 and V is TRBV19; D perhaps matches TRBD2 (7 bases). CDR1 LNHDA and CDR2 SQIVND come from the germline V gene (reference sequence). The CDR3 is 15 residues long. V was clipped by 3 bases and J by 9 bases, with 19 bases between them. The DNA of the CDR3 is TGTGCCAGTAGTATCTCCGGTAGGACGGGGGGCACGCAGTATTTT. Its protein product is CASSISGRTGGTQYF.

The CDR3 bases are TGTGCCAGCAGCATAGGGACAGCGTACCAAGAGACCCAGTACTTC. Its protein product is CASSIGTAYQETQYF. The chain carries TRBV9 and TRBJ2-5; 7 bases are a match to TRBD1. This CDR3 contains 15 residues. V shed 4 bases and J 0 bases; nucleotides not matched to a gene: 6. The germline V gene has CDR1 SGDLS and CDR2 YYNGEE.

This rearrangement joins TRBV4-2 to TRBJ1-4, with TRBD1 matching 8 bases. Looked up from germline, CDR1 is LGHNA and CDR2 is YNFKEQ. J gave up 16 bases and V 2 bases, and 9 bases lay outside the gene matches. The CDR3 contains 13 residues. The CDR3 is CASSQNPTGGPFF. CDR3 DNA sequence: TGTGCCAGCAGCCAAAACCCCACAGGGGGACCGTTTTTT.

The rearrangement links TRBV7-9 to TRBJ2-1, with 7 nucleotides matching TRBD2. This CDR3 has 15 residues. The J segment lost 2 bases and the V segment lost 5 bases, leaving 6 bases of the junction unmatched. Germline V gene lookup returns CDR1 SEHNR and CDR2 FQNEAQ (reference sequence). Here the CDR3 reads CASSHLAVPYNEQFF. For the CDR3, the DNA is TGTGCCAGCAGCCATCTAGCGGTTCCCTACAATGAGCAGTTCTTC. The variable domain in full, with the rest retrieved from reference TRBV7-9 and TRBJ2-1, is DTGVSQNPRHKITKRGQNVTFRCDPISEHNRLYWYRQTLGQGPEFLTYFQNEAQLEKSRLLSDRFSAERPKGSFSTLEIQRTEQGDSAMYLCASSHLAVPYNEQFFGPGTRLTVL.

The chain joins TRBV29-1 to TRBJ1-1, with D unclear. The CDR3 loop spans 12 amino acids. With 4 bases removed from V and 0 bases from J, the gap between germline ends came to 6 bases. Germline lookup yields CDR1 SQVTM and CDR2 ANQGSEA. DNA for the CDR3: TGCAGCGTTGTATATATGAACACTGAAGCTTTCTTT. The encoded protein is CSVVYMNTEAFF.

This clone has just a few counts. The chain uses TRBV10-2 and TRBJ2-7; D might be TRBD2 (7 bases). The germline V gene has CDR1 WSHSY and CDR2 SAAADI. V lost 6 bases, J lost 2 bases, and 14 bases lay in between. The CDR3 is 14 amino acids. The chain's CDR3 is CASRGTGGPYEQYF. CDR3 DNA sequence: TGCGCCAGCAGGGGTACCGGGGGGCCCTACGAGCAGTACTTC.

V and J are TRBV19 and TRBJ2-3; 9 positions match TRBD2. The CDR3 sequence is 16 residues long. Germline loops: CDR1 LNHDA, CDR2 SQIVND (reference sequence). The trim removed 10 bases at V and 2 bases at J, leaving 13 bases unmatched. The CDR3 loop reads CATSKGLAGITDTQYF. The CDR3 bases are TGTGCCACTTCGAAAGGGCTAGCGGGGATCACAGATACGCAGTATTTT.

This rearrangement joins TRBV18 to TRBJ2-1; D ambiguous. V was cut by 4 bases and J by 7 bases, with 11 bases left in between. The CDR3 is 13 amino acids. Germline CDR1 KGHSH, CDR2 LQKENI. The CDR3 reads CASSLNSGNEQFF. CDR3 nucleotide sequence: TGTGCCAGCTCACTCAATTCCGGGAATGAGCAGTTCTTC.

The chain uses TRBV30 and TRBJ1-2, with 7 bases that match TRBD1. With 1 base clipped from V and 12 bases from J, the junction kept 5 bases outside the gene matches. Germline CDR1 GTSNPN, CDR2 SVGIG (reference sequence). CDR3 length: 11 amino acids. CDR3 amino acids: CAWSERTGDTF. In nucleotides, the CDR3 is TGTGCCTGGAGTGAACGGACAGGAGACACCTTC.

The chain combines TRBV11-2 with TRBJ2-5; D is uncertain. The V gene lost 5 bases and the J gene lost 5 bases, with 6 bases spanning the gap. This CDR3 spans 11 amino acids. Germline V gene lookup returns CDR1 SGHAT and CDR2 FQNNGV. CDR3 region: CASSISETQYF. For the CDR3, the DNA is TGTGCCAGCAGCATTAGCGAGACCCAGTACTTC.

The gene calls are TRBV6-6 and TRBJ2-5; perhaps TRBD1 as D (5 bases). The germline gives CDR1 MNHNY, CDR2 SVGAGI (reference sequence). Trimming removed 5 bases from V and 4 bases from J, with 14 bases in between. The CDR3 runs 14 residues. Here the CDR3 reads CASSVPTESETQYF. The CDR3 DNA sequence: TGTGCCAGCAGTGTACCGACAGAGTCAGAGACCCAGTACTTC.

This clone has just a few counts. The sample contains more than one DNA sequence encoding this CDR3. This chain links TRBV7-3 with TRBJ2-3, with a possible D match to TRBD1 (6 bases). The V end lost 5 bases, the J end lost 3 bases, and 9 bases lay between the germline ends. The CDR3 runs 13 residues. In germline, CDR1 is SGHTA, CDR2 FQGTGA. CDR3: CASSPQGTDTQYF. CDR3 nucleotides: TGTGCCAGCAGCCCACAGGGTACAGATACGCAGTATTTT.

This sequence joins TRBV9 and TRBJ2-7; 12 positions match TRBD2. The CDR3 totals 16 residues. Germline V lookup: CDR1 SGDLS, CDR2 YYNGEE. V trimming: 4 bases; J trimming: 2 bases; junction bases outside the gene matches: 7. The CDR3 loop reads CASSPRLAGATYEQYF. The CDR3 coding sequence is TGTGCCAGCAGCCCCAGACTAGCGGGAGCAACCTACGAGCAGTACTTC.

The chain carries TRBV27 and TRBJ1-5, with 9 bases identical to TRBD1. The CDR3 is 18 amino acids. The V gene end was trimmed by 5 bases and the J gene end by 6 bases; junction bases not matched to a gene: 17. Germline values: CDR1 MNHEY, CDR2 SMNVEV (reference sequence). CDR3 sequence: CASSRRLNRDRDFQPQHF. The CDR3 bases are TGTGCCAGCAGTCGACGCCTTAACCGGGACAGGGATTTTCAGCCCCAGCATTTT.

The J gene is TRBJ2-3, the V gene TRBV4-3; maybe TRBD2 (6 bases). From germline, CDR1 is LGHNA and CDR2 YSLEER. V was pared by 0 bases and J by 7 bases, with 11 bases between. The CDR3 length is 14 residues. In nucleotides, the CDR3 is TGCGCCAGCAGCCAAGATCTGGCGGGATATACGCAGTATTTT. This encodes CASSQDLAGYTQYF.

This clone was detected a few times. The chain has TRBV2 and TRBJ2-5; D might be TRBD1 (6 bases). The CDR3 is 15 residues long. Germline assignment: CDR1 SNHLY and CDR2 FYNNEI. V lost 4 bases, J lost 5 bases, and 17 bases lay in between. The CDR3 region has the DNA TGTGCCAGCAGTGTACGCTCCACAGGGATGGAGACCCAGTACTTC. Translating it yields CASSVRSTGMETQYF.

This clone was counted a single time. The chain couples TRBV19 to TRBJ1-2; TRBD1 is a possible D gene (6 bases). V dropped 7 bases and J dropped 4 bases, with 22 bases sitting between them. The germline V gene has CDR1 LNHDA and CDR2 SQIVND (reference sequence). The CDR3 totals 16 residues. CDR3 amino acids: CASTHLTGGPGYGYTF. Here the CDR3 DNA reads TGTGCCAGTACTCACCTGACAGGCGGGCCGGGCTATGGCTACACCTTC. Full variable domain (missing parts from reference TRBV19 and TRBJ1-2): DGGITQSPKYLFRKEGQNVTLSCEQNLNHDAMYWYRQDPGQGLRLIYYSQIVNDFQKGDIAEGYSVSREKKESFPLTVTSAQKNPTAFYLCASTHLTGGPGYGYTFGSGTRLTVV.

The chain combines TRBV21-1 with TRBJ2-1; TRBD2 was called by the table and not checked on the DNA. TRBV21-1 is listed as a pseudogene. The CDR3 loop spans 14 amino acids. The DNA for the CDR3 is TGTGCCAGCAGCATAGGGGACTACTCCCCTGAGCAGTTCTTC. Protein sequence: CASSIGDYSPEQFF.

The chain links TRBV7-8 to TRBJ2-7; D not resolved. V lost 0 bases and J 4 bases, leaving 13 bases between the germline ends. The CDR3 loop spans 15 amino acids. Germline V CDR1 and CDR2: SGHVS, FQNEAQ. CDR3 region: CASSLAEVARYEQYF. CDR3 in DNA: TGTGCCAGCAGCTTAGCGGAAGTAGCTCGTTACGAGCAGTACTTC.